The 13 T cell receptor beta chains reported below all come from one sample, sequenced in a study of read filtering for tumor transcriptome and immune sequencing (dated by TCRdb to 2020 to 2022). The sequencer was an Illumina HiSeq 4000. The Immunoverse kit was used to build TCR libraries from about 400 ng RNA, with molecular barcoded adaptors covering alpha/delta and beta/gamma chains. TCRdb passed the public sequencing reads through fastp at Q25 and MiXCR, retaining productive beta sequences. One record per CDR3 amino acid sequence lists the most common genes and DNA. The sample data list tens of thousands of distinct CDR3 sequences, and 20% of these were observed just once. The top ten clonotypes cover roughly two fifths of the sample. The sequenced material came from a population of CD138-negative cells sorted from bone marrow. The label giving this sample's cell subset or site can be read as: bone marrow mononuclear cells depleted of CD138+ plasma/myeloma cells by negative magnetic selection. The receptor source for this set is a donor aged 40 or over with multiple myeloma.

This clonotype was counted ten times or more. The rearrangement joins TRBV7-2 to TRBJ2-7; 7 bases match TRBD2. This CDR3 is built from 15 residues. The germline gives CDR1 SGHTA, CDR2 FQGNSA. Losses at the gene ends were 1 base for V and 3 bases for J; bases not matched to a gene: 6. The CDR3 DNA follows: TGTGCCAGCAGCTTAGTGTGGGGAGGGGACTACGAGCAGTACTTC. Translating gives CASSLVWGGDYEQYF.

This clonotype has at least ten counts. The J gene is TRBJ1-5, the V gene TRBV18; the match to TRBD1 covers 7 bases. The CDR3 runs 15 residues. Looked up from germline, CDR1 is KGHSH and CDR2 is LQKENI. Germline trimming cut 5 bases from V and 0 bases from J; bases unmatched to any gene: 4. Written as DNA, the CDR3 is TGTGCCAGCTCAGGACAGGCCTATAGCAATCAGCCCCAGCATTTT. Its translation: CASSGQAYSNQPQHF.

In regard to this clonotype: This sequence is one base from a far larger clone and is likely a read error. The CDR3 does not end in the conserved phenylalanine or tryptophan, so this is likely a read error. The CDR3 coding sequence is TGTGCCAGCAGTCTCTCCCCGGGGAATGAGCAGTTCTCC. It is translated as CASSLSPGNEQFS. The J gene is TRBJ2-1, the V gene TRBV12-3 or TRBV12-4; weak D call: TRBD2 (5 bases). The CDR3 has 13 amino acids. V was trimmed by 5 bases and J by 7 bases, leaving 12 bases between them.

This clonotype was counted a few times. V and J are TRBV28 and TRBJ2-1; possibly TRBD2 for D (6 bases). Per germline, CDR1 MDHEN and CDR2 SYDVKM. This CDR3 has 16 amino acids. V gave up 6 bases and J gave up 6 bases, with 21 bases separating them. As DNA, the CDR3 is TGTGCCAGCAGCTCCTTAGCGGAGGCCGCCTGCAATGAGCAGTTCTTC. Its protein is CASSSLAEAACNEQFF.

This clonotype is judged medium-sized. The rearrangement joins TRBV29-1 to TRBJ2-1; 9 nucleotides align to TRBD2. Germline V gene sequence: CDR1 SQVTM, CDR2 ANQGSEA. The CDR3 runs 15 residues. V was pared by 4 bases and J by 10 bases, with 14 bases of the junction left unmatched. The CDR3 loop is CSVVGAGGPSREQFF. CDR3 nucleotide sequence: TGCAGCGTTGTGGGGGCGGGAGGGCCCTCGAGGGAGCAGTTCTTC.

CDR3 loop: CSVLISLGYEQYF. Written as DNA, the CDR3 is TGCAGCGTTTTGATCTCTCTCGGATACGAGCAGTACTTC. The chain has TRBV29-1 and TRBJ2-7, with no clear D. The V end was cut by 5 bases, the J end by 4 bases, with 15 bases between. The CDR3 runs to 13 residues. Germline CDR1 reads SQVTM; CDR2 reads ANQGSEA.

This clonotype showed up many times. The genes are TRBV29-1 and TRBJ2-1; TRBD2 aligns across 7 bases. Germline CDR1 reads SQVTM; CDR2 reads ANQGSEA. The J segment lost 3 bases and the V segment lost 3 bases, leaving 8 bases of the junction unmatched. CDR3 length equals 15 residues. CDR3 bases: TGCAGCGTTGAGGGTCCGGGAGGTCACTACAATGAGCAGTTCTTC. As protein: CSVEGPGGHYNEQFF.

In its sample, this clonotype was seen many times. The chain links TRBV20-1 to TRBJ2-1; weak D call: TRBD2 (6 bases). Trimming removed 3 bases at V and 9 bases at J, with 12 bases between. This CDR3 has 12 amino acids. Germline V gives CDR1 DFQATT, CDR2 SNEGSKA (reference sequence). The CDR3 DNA reads TGCAGTGCTAGCGGGGGACGGCCTGAGCAGTTCTTC. This translates into CSASGGRPEQFF.

This clonotype was recorded many times. The V and J genes are TRBV4-1 and TRBJ1-1, with D possibly being TRBD1 (5 bases). Germline loops: CDR1 MGHRA, CDR2 YSYEKL. V was pared by 1 base and J by 1 base, with 16 bases between. The CDR3 runs 17 residues. The DNA for the CDR3 is TGCGCCAGCAGCCAAGCTATCGCAGGGTTGAAGAACACTGAAGCTTTCTTT. This sequence encodes CASSQAIAGLKNTEAFF.

This clonotype came up many times. The J gene is TRBJ2-2, the V gene TRBV6-5, with 12 positions matching TRBD1. The CDR3 covers 17 residues. Losses at the gene ends were 4 bases for V and 0 bases for J; bases not matched to a gene: 3. Germline CDR1 MNHEY, CDR2 SVGAGI. The CDR3: CASSSGQGATNTGELFF. The CDR3 bases are TGTGCCAGCAGTTCGGGACAGGGGGCGACGAACACCGGGGAGCTGTTTTTT.

This clonotype has a handful of counts. This is likely a read error, given that the CDR3 carries no conserved phenylalanine or tryptophan at its end. The rearrangement uses TRBV6-1 and TRBJ2-7; tentative D call: TRBD2 (5 bases). This CDR3 has 15 residues. The germline CDR1 and CDR2 sequences are MNHNS and SASEGT. V lost 6 bases to trimming and J lost 1 base, with 16 bases between them. CDR3 sequence (DNA): TGTGCCAGCAGCACGCACGTCGGAGGTTCCTACGAGCAGTACCTC. It is translated as CASSTHVGGSYEQYL.

Concerning this clonotype itself: A far larger clone is a single base away, which makes a read error likely. This chain joins TRBV3-2 and TRBJ2-2; the tabulated D call, TRBD2, remains unverified against the DNA. TRBV3-2 is given as a pseudogene. The CDR3 spans 18 residues. CDR3 sequence (DNA): TGTGCCAGCAGCCAAGTTGTAGAAGCGGGAAGATGGACCGGGGAGCTGTTTTTT. Translated, it gives CASSQVVEAGRWTGELFF.

This clonotype came up many times. The chain employs TRBV23-1 and TRBJ2-1, with 13 bases identical to TRBD2. TRBV23-1 belongs to the ORF category, with a function that is uncertain. Losses at the gene ends were 0 bases for V and 9 bases for J; bases not matched to a gene: 5. The CDR3 runs 16 residues. The CDR3 sequence: CASSQSRTSGSTEQFF. The CDR3, as DNA: TGCGCCAGCAGTCAATCGAGGACTAGCGGGAGCACTGAGCAGTTCTTC.